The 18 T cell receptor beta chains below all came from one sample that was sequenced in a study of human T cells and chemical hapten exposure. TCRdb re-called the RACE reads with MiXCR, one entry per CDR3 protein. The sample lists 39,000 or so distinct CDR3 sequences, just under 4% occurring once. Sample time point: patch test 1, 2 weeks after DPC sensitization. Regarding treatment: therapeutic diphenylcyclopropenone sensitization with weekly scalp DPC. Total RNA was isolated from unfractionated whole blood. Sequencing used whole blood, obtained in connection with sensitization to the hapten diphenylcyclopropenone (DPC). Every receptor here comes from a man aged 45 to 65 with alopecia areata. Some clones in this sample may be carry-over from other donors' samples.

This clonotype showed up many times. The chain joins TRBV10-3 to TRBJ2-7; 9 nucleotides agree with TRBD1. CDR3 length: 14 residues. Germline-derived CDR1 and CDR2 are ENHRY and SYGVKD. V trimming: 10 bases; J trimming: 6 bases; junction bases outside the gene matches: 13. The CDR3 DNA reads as TGTGCCACCACCGGGACAGGGCTCATAAGCGAGCAGTACTTC. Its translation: CATTGTGLISEQYF.

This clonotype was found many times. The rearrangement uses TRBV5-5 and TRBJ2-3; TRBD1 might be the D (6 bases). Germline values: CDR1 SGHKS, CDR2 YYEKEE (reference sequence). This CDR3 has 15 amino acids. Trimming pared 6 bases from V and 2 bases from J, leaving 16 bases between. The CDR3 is CASTESPGDTDTQYF. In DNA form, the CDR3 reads TGTGCCAGCACCGAATCCCCAGGGGACACAGATACGCAGTATTTT.

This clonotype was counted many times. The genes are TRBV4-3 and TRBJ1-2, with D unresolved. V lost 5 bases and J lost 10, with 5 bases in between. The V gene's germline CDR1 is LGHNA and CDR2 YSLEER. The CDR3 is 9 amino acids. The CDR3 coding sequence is TGCGCCAGCAGCTTTTCCTACACCTTC. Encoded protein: CASSFSYTF.

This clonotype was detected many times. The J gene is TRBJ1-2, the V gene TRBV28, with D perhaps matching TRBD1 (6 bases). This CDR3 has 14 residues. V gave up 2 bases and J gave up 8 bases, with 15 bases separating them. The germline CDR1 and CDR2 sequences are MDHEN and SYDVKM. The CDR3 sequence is CASSLGGARGGYTF. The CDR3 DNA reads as TGTGCCAGCAGTTTAGGGGGGGCAAGAGGCGGCTACACCTTC.

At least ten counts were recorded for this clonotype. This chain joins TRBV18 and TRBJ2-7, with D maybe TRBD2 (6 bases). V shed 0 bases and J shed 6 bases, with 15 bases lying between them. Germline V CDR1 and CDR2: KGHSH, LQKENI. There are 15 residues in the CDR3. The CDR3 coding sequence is TGTGCCAGCTCACCACCGGCGGGAAGGAGGGTCGAGCAGTACTTC. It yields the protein CASSPPAGRRVEQYF.

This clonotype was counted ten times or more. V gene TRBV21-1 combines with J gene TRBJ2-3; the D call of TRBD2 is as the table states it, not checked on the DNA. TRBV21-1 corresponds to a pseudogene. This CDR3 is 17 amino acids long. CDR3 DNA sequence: TGTGCCAATGGGAAACTAGCGGGTTCCTCTAGCACAGATACGCAGTATTTT. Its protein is CANGKLAGSSSTDTQYF.

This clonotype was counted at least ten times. CDR3 protein: CASSSGQGAYGYTF. The CDR3 DNA reads TGTGCCAGCAGCTCGGGACAGGGGGCTTATGGCTACACCTTC. This chain links TRBV7-9 with TRBJ1-2, with TRBD1 matching 12 bases. V dropped 4 bases and J dropped 5; count of bases not matched to a gene: 2. CDR1 is SEHNR, CDR2 FQNEAQ, per germline (reference sequence). CDR3 length: 14 residues.

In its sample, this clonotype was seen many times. The CDR3 spells CASSQEIQYYEQYF. CDR3 sequence (DNA): TGCGCCAGCAGCCAAGAGATACAGTACTACGAGCAGTACTTC. The genes are TRBV4-3 and TRBJ2-7; D unresolved. This CDR3 spans 14 amino acids. Germline CDR1 LGHNA, CDR2 YSLEER. V was shortened by 0 bases and J by 3 bases, with 9 bases between the two germline ends.

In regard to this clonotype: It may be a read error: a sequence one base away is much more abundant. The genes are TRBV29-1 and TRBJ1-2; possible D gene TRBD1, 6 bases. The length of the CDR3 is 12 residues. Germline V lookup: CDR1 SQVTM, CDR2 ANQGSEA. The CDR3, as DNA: TGCGGCGTTGAGACGGGACATGGTGGCTACACCTTC. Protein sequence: CGVETGHGGYTF.

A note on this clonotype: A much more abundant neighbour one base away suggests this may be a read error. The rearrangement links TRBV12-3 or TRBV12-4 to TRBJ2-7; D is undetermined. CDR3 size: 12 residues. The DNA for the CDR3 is TGTGCCAGCACGCTGAGCTCCTACGAGCGGTACTTC. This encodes CASTLSSYERYF.

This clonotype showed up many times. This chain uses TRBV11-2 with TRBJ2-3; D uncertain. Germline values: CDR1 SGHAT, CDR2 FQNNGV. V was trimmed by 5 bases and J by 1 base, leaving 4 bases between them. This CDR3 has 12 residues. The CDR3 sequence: CASSTRTDTQYF. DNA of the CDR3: TGTGCCAGCAGCACCCGCACAGATACGCAGTATTTT.

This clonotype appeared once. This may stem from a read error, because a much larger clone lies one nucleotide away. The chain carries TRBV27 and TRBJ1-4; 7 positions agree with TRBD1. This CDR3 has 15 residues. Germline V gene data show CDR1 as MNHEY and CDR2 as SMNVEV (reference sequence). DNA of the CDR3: TGTGTCAGCACCCATCTGACAGGGCTCAATGAAAAACTGTTTTTT. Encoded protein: CVSTHLTGLNEKLFF.

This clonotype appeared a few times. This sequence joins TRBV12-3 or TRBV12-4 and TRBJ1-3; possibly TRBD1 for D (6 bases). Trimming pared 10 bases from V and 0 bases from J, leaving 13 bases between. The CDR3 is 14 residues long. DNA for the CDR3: TGTGCCACCAAGGACAGTTACTCTGGAAACACCATATATTTT. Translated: CATKDSYSGNTIYF.

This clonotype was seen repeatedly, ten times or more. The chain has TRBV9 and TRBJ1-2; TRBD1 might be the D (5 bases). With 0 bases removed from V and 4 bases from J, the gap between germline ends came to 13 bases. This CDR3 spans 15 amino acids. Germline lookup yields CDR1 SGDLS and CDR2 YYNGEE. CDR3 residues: CASSVGDDSFYGYTF. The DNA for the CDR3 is TGTGCCAGCAGCGTAGGGGACGACTCCTTCTATGGCTACACCTTC.

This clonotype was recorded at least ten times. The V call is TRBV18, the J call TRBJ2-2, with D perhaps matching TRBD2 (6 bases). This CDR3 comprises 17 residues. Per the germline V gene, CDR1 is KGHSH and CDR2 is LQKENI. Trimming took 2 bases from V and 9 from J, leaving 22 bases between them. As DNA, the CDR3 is TGTGCCAGCTCACCATCGGGGACTCCAGTCGGGGCCCGGGAGCTGTTTTTT. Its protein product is CASSPSGTPVGARELFF. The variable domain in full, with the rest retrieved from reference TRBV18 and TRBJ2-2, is NAGVMQNPRHLVRRRGQEARLRCSPMKGHSHVYWYRQLPEEGLKFMVYLQKENIIDESGMPKERFSAEFPKEGPSILRIQQVVRGDSAAYFCASSPSGTPVGARELFFGEGSRLTVL.

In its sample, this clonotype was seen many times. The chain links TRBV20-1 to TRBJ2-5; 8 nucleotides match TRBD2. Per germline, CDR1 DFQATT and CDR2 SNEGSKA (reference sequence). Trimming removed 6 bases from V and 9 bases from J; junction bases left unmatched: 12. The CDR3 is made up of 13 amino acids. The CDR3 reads CSAVLRTSPSQYF. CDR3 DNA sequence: TGCAGTGCCGTGTTAAGGACTAGCCCTTCCCAGTACTTC.

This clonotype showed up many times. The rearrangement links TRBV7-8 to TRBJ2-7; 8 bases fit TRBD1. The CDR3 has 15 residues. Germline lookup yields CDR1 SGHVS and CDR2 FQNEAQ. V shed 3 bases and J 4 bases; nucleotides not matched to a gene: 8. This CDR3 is CASSFRTGGMYEQYF. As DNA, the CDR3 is TGTGCCAGCAGCTTTCGTACAGGGGGTATGTACGAGCAGTACTTC.

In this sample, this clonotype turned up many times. The CDR3 coding sequence is TGTGCCACTCGGGACCCCGTCTCGGAGACCCAGTACTTC. It translates to CATRDPVSETQYF. The rearrangement uses TRBV24-1 and TRBJ2-5; D possibly matches TRBD1 or TRBD2 (5 bases each). The CDR3 spans 13 residues. The germline V and J ends were trimmed by 10 bases and 5 bases, with 16 bases remaining between them. The germline V gene has CDR1 KGHDR and CDR2 SFDVKD.